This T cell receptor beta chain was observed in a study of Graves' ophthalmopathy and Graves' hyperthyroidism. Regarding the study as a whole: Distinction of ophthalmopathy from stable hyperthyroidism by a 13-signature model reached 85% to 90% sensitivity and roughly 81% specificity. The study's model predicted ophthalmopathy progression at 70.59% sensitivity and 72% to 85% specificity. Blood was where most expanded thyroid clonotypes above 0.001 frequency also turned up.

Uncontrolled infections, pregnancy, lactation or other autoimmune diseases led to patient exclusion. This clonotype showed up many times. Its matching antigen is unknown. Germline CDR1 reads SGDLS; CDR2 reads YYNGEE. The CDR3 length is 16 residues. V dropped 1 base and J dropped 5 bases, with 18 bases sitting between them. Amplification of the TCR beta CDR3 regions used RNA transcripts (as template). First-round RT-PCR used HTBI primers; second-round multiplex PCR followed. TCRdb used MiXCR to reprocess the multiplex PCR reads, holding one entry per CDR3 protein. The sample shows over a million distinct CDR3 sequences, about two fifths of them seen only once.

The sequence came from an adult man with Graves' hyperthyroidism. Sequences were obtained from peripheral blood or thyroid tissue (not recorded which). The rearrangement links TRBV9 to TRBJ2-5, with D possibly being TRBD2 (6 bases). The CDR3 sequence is CASSVKGLHPTETQYF. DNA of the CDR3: TGTGCCAGCAGCGTAAAGGGACTTCACCCCACGGAGACCCAGTACTTC.